The TCR beta chain described here comes from a study of cytotoxic CD8 clonotypes in ibrutinib-treated CLL. Study in general: Partial responses totalled roughly 24 and complete responses 2; after median approximately 64 months, about 14 remained remitted and around twelve progressed. Mean yields were about 280,000 productive templates and roughly 94,000 productive rearrangements per sample. Study-wide findings and caveats: Ibrutinib response saw clonality rise, and progression saw it return toward baseline.

Researchers set a sequencing depth target of 1 in 200,000 to 1 in 1 million T cells. Sequenced by immunoSEQ multiplex PCR; TCRdb stores in-frame clones only, minus some. Of around 92,000 clones in the sample, approximately 80% are singletons; the top ten hold around 25%. Regarding this clone: The antigen is unknown.

V gave up 6 bases and J gave up 5 bases; unmatched junction bases: 9. This CDR3 region has 14 residues. Germline V gives CDR1 MDHEN, CDR2 SYDVKM. This specimen was PBMCs, taken after 24 months of ibrutinib treatment. The chain links TRBV28 to TRBJ1-2; 7 bases agree with TRBD1. This clonotype originated in a human donor with chronic lymphocytic leukemia. The CDR3 DNA sequence: TGTGCCAGCAGGAAAACAGGGGTGCGGTATGGCTACACCTTC. Translation gives CASRKTGVRYGYTF.